This T cell receptor beta chain comes out of a study of blood T cell repertoires in COVID-19. The germline CDR1 and CDR2 sequences are MDHEN and SYDVKM. CDR3 length equals 12 residues. V lost 6 bases to trimming and J lost 0 bases, with 5 bases between them. Assay: immunoSEQ multiplex PCR; the TCRdb copy retains only in-frame clones and omits some. The sample carries a few hundred thousand clones, roughly 90% recorded once. This TCR came from a woman in her twenties or thirties who had recovered from COVID-19. This chain joins TRBV28 and TRBJ1-2, with no clear D. The sample comprised PBMCs or T cells enriched from blood (not recorded which). Written as DNA, the CDR3 is TGTGCCAGCAGGTCAGCTAACTATGGCTACACCTTC. It is translated as CASRSANYGYTF.